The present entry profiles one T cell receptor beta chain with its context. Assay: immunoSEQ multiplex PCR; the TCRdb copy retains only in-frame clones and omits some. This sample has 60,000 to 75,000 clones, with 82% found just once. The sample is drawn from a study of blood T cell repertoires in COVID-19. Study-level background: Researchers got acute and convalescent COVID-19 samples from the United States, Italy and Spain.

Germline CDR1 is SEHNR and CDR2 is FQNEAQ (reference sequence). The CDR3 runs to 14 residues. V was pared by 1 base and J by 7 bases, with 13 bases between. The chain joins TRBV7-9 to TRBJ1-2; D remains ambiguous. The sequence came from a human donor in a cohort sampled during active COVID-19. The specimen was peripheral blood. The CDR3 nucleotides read TGTGCCAGCAGCTTAGATCCCATGCGGGGTGGCTACACCTTC. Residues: CASSLDPMRGGYTF. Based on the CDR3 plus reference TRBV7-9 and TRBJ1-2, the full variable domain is DTGVSQNPRHKITKRGQNVTFRCDPISEHNRLYWYRQTLGQGPEFLTYFQNEAQLEKSRLLSDRFSAERPKGSFSTLEIQRTEQGDSAMYLCASSLDPMRGGYTFGSGTRLTVV.